These 30 T cell receptor beta chains were all obtained from the same sample, sequenced in a study of CD8 T cells in ankylosing spondylitis. Findings and limits, study-wide: It appeared that ankylosing spondylitis blood was characterized by a TCR beta motif of several highly homologous variants.

Antigens of these TCRs are unknown. From the 5' RACE reads, TCRdb called clonotypes with MiXCR, one entry per CDR3 protein. The data contain around 390,000 distinct CDR3 sequences, 20% to 25% of them singletons. The sequencing input was blood, either unsorted or a sorted T cell fraction (not recorded which). The receptor source for this set is a male donor with ankylosing spondylitis.

The chain joins TRBV20-1 to TRBJ2-7, with D uncertain. This CDR3 is 15 amino acids long. V was cut by 3 bases and J by 3 bases, with 18 bases left in between. Germline lookup yields CDR1 DFQATT and CDR2 SNEGSKA (reference sequence). CDR3 sequence: CSARHLFPNLYEQYF. The CDR3 DNA sequence: TGCAGTGCTAGGCATCTGTTCCCCAATCTCTACGAGCAGTACTTC.

This clonotype occurred a few times. This rearrangement joins TRBV12-3 or TRBV12-4 to TRBJ2-7; unclear D gene. V was pared by 2 bases and J by 2 bases, with 10 bases between. The CDR3 extends over 14 amino acids. CDR3 in amino acids: CASSLQPLTYEQYF. In DNA form, the CDR3 reads TGTGCCAGCAGTTTACAGCCCCTTACCTACGAGCAGTACTTC.

The genes are TRBV4-1 and TRBJ1-1; D is ambiguous. V dropped 4 bases and J dropped 11 bases, with 11 bases sitting between them. The CDR3 is 11 residues long. CDR1 is MGHRA and CDR2 is YSYEKL in the germline V gene. The CDR3 nucleotides read TGCGCCAGCAGCCTAACAAGGAGGGCTTTCTTT. The encoded protein is CASSLTRRAFF.

This clonotype occurred a few times. The chain carries TRBV7-3 and TRBJ2-2; D is unclear. The CDR3 covers 15 residues. In germline, CDR1 is SGHTA, CDR2 FQGTGA. With 1 base removed from V and 5 bases from J, the gap between germline ends came to 11 bases. The CDR3 protein is CASSLNGQATGELFF. CDR3 nucleotide sequence: TGTGCCAGCAGCTTAAATGGGCAGGCAACCGGGGAGCTGTTTTTT. The whole variable domain, remainder taken from reference TRBV7-3 and TRBJ2-2, is GAGVSQTPSNKVTEKGKYVELRCDPISGHTALYWYRQSLGQGPEFLIYFQGTGAADDSGLPNDRFFAVRPEGSVSTLKIQRTERGDSAVYLCASSLNGQATGELFFGEGSRLTVL.

V is TRBV5-1 and J is TRBJ2-5, with D tentatively TRBD2 (6 bases). V was cut by 1 base and J by 4 bases, with 14 bases left in between. This CDR3 has 15 residues. Germline V gene sequence: CDR1 SGHRS, CDR2 YFSETQ. CDR3 coding DNA: TGCGCCAGCAGCTTGTTTCCGGGAGCTGGAGAGACCCAGTACTTC. Its protein is CASSLFPGAGETQYF.

This clonotype was seen more than once but under ten times. This chain joins TRBV20-1 and TRBJ1-5, with 9 bases identical to TRBD1. The CDR3 covers 14 residues. With V trimmed by 3 bases and J by 6 bases, 6 bases remained unmatched. Germline loops: CDR1 DFQATT, CDR2 SNEGSKA (reference sequence). The CDR3 region is CSARTGGVGQPQHF. The CDR3, as DNA: TGCAGTGCTAGGACAGGGGGTGTCGGTCAGCCCCAGCATTTT.

This chain connects TRBV30 to TRBJ1-5; tentatively, D is TRBD1 (5 bases). V was shortened by 2 bases and J by 2 bases, with 10 bases between the two germline ends. CDR1 is GTSNPN, CDR2 SVGIG, per germline (reference sequence). The CDR3 totals 14 residues. The CDR3 region is CAWSKQGGNQPQHF. CDR3 nucleotide sequence: TGTGCCTGGAGTAAGCAGGGAGGCAATCAGCCCCAGCATTTT. The complete variable domain, with remaining parts taken from reference TRBV30 and TRBJ1-5, reads SQTIHQWPATLVQPVGSPLSLECTVEGTSNPNLYWYRQAAGRGLQLLFYSVGIGQISSEVPQNLSASRPQDRQFILSSKKLLLSDSGFYLCAWSKQGGNQPQHFGDGTRLSIL.

This clonotype was seen only a few times. The rearrangement uses TRBV29-1 and TRBJ2-2, with D maybe TRBD2 (5 bases). Trimming removed 6 bases at V and 0 bases at J, with 14 bases between. This CDR3 is 15 amino acids long. CDR1 is SQVTM, CDR2 ANQGSEA, per germline. This chain's CDR3 is CSVGRAGANTGELFF. The CDR3, as DNA: TGCAGCGTCGGGCGGGCAGGAGCGAACACCGGGGAGCTGTTTTTT.

This clonotype was seen more than once but under ten times. The J gene is TRBJ1-2, the V gene TRBV20-1; D is perhaps TRBD1 (5 bases). V was shortened by 1 base and J by 7 bases, with 16 bases between the two germline ends. The germline gives CDR1 DFQATT, CDR2 SNEGSKA (reference sequence). This CDR3 spans 14 amino acids. CDR3 sequence reads: CSARGQPSGFGYTF. In DNA, the CDR3 is TGCAGTGCTAGAGGACAGCCATCAGGATTTGGCTACACCTTC.

This clonotype was counted between two and nine times. The gene calls are TRBV7-3 and TRBJ2-2, with D uncertain. V shed 1 base and J shed 2 bases, with 5 bases lying between them. Germline V gene sequence: CDR1 SGHTA, CDR2 FQGTGA. This CDR3 contains 14 residues. This CDR3 is CASSLNPNTGELFF. CDR3 coding DNA: TGTGCCAGCAGCTTAAACCCTAACACCGGGGAGCTGTTTTTT. Drawing the rest from reference TRBV7-3 and TRBJ2-2, the complete variable domain is GAGVSQTPSNKVTEKGKYVELRCDPISGHTALYWYRQSLGQGPEFLIYFQGTGAADDSGLPNDRFFAVRPEGSVSTLKIQRTERGDSAVYLCASSLNPNTGELFFGEGSRLTVL.

The V gene is TRBV4-1, the J gene TRBJ2-5; unclear D gene. The CDR3 is 18 amino acids. With 2 bases removed from V and 3 bases from J, the gap between germline ends came to 22 bases. Germline V CDR1 and CDR2: MGHRA, YSYEKL. CDR3 sequence (DNA): TGCGCCAGCAGCCAAAAGAGTTGGTATCTTCAACGGGAAGAGACCCAGTACTTC. It yields the protein CASSQKSWYLQREETQYF.

The chain has TRBV28 and TRBJ2-7; 9 bases map to TRBD1. V lost 6 bases to trimming and J lost 4 bases; unmatched junction nucleotides: 7. CDR1 is MDHEN, CDR2 SYDVKM, per germline. The CDR3 runs 14 residues. CDR3 region: CASSPATGGYEQYF. In DNA, the CDR3 is TGTGCCAGCAGCCCGGCGACAGGGGGTTACGAGCAGTACTTC. Together with reference TRBV28 and TRBJ2-7, the CDR3 gives the full variable domain: DVKVTQSSRYLVKRTGEKVFLECVQDMDHENMFWYRQDPGLGLRLIYFSYDVKMKEKGDIPEGYSVSREKKERFSLILESASTNQTSMYLCASSPATGGYEQYFGPGTRLTVT.

This chain connects TRBV4-2 to TRBJ2-2, with TRBD2 matching over 14 bases. This CDR3 is built from 20 residues. The V segment lost 5 bases and the J segment 3 bases; nucleotides outside the gene matches: 14. The germline CDR1 and CDR2 sequences are LGHNA and YNFKEQ. The CDR3, as DNA: TGTGCCAGCAGCGCAAGATTTACCGGGACTAGCGGGAGTTACACCGGGGAGCTGTTTTTT. Its translation: CASSARFTGTSGSYTGELFF.

V gene TRBV11-2 combines with J gene TRBJ2-1, with D perhaps TRBD1 (7 bases). The CDR3 totals 15 residues. The germline V gene has CDR1 SGHAT and CDR2 FQNNGV. V was clipped by 7 bases and J by 5 bases, with 18 bases between them. CDR3 protein: CASIQDREVDNEQFF. In DNA form, the CDR3 reads TGTGCCAGCATCCAAGACAGGGAGGTGGACAATGAGCAGTTCTTC. The complete variable domain, with remaining parts taken from reference TRBV11-2 and TRBJ2-1, reads EAGVAQSPRYKIIEKRQSVAFWCNPISGHATLYWYQQILGQGPKLLIQFQNNGVVDDSQLPKDRFSAERLKGVDSTLKIQPAKLEDSAVYLCASIQDREVDNEQFFGPGTRLTVL.

The chain links TRBV11-1 to TRBJ2-1; D unclear. Trimming removed 0 bases at V and 4 bases at J, with 10 bases between. Germline V gene sequence: CDR1 SGHAT, CDR2 FQDESV (reference sequence). The CDR3 loop spans 15 amino acids. The CDR3 loop is CASSLAGNGYNEQFF. The CDR3 bases are TGTGCCAGCAGCTTAGCGGGAAATGGGTACAATGAGCAGTTCTTC.

This clonotype came up a few times. The V call is TRBV20-1, the J call TRBJ2-2; 8 nucleotides line up with TRBD1. J was trimmed by 4 bases and V by 0 bases; bases with no gene match: 7. This CDR3 spans 16 amino acids. Per the germline V gene, CDR1 is DFQATT and CDR2 is SNEGSKA (reference sequence). The CDR3 bases are TGCAGTGCTAGAGACCGTGGACAGGGCGGCACCGGGGAGCTGTTTTTT. It yields the protein CSARDRGQGGTGELFF.

The V call is TRBV14, the J call TRBJ1-1, with D unresolved. In germline, CDR1 is SGHDN, CDR2 FVKESK. V dropped 3 bases and J dropped 0 bases, with 5 bases sitting between them. The length of the CDR3 is 13 residues. Here the CDR3 reads CASSHDLNTEAFF. The CDR3 DNA reads TGTGCCAGCAGCCACGACCTGAACACTGAAGCTTTCTTT.

The rearrangement uses TRBV28 and TRBJ2-5; 9 positions agree with TRBD1. With 6 bases clipped from V and 5 bases from J, the junction kept 10 bases outside the gene matches. Germline CDR1 and CDR2: MDHEN and SYDVKM. CDR3 length: 15 amino acids. The CDR3 DNA reads as TGTGCCAGCAGAGACTCCGGGACAGGGACCGAGACCCAGTACTTC. Its protein is CASRDSGTGTETQYF.

The table lists this clonotype with a count of one. V gene TRBV27 combines with J gene TRBJ2-6; perhaps TRBD1 as D (6 bases). Germline V gene sequence: CDR1 MNHEY, CDR2 SMNVEV (reference sequence). V lost 7 bases, J lost 0 bases, and 22 bases lay in between. There are 19 residues in the CDR3. The CDR3 sequence is CASKQMSGHIISGANVLTF. The CDR3, as DNA: TGTGCCAGCAAACAGATGTCGGGACATATCATCTCTGGGGCCAACGTCCTGACTTTC.

This clonotype came up many times. V usage is TRBV12-3 or TRBV12-4 and J usage is TRBJ2-1, with 13 bases identical to TRBD2. This CDR3 is built from 16 residues. J was trimmed by 8 bases and V by 2 bases; bases with no gene match: 6. CDR3 sequence: CASSLPGLAGVYEQFF. CDR3 in DNA: TGTGCCAGCAGTTTACCCGGACTAGCGGGAGTTTATGAGCAGTTCTTC.

The CDR3 coding sequence is TGCAGCGGGAGTGAGCGGGAGCCCGGGGAGCTGTTTTTT. It is translated as CSGSEREPGELFF. The rearrangement links TRBV29-1 to TRBJ2-2, with TRBD2 matching over 8 bases. The CDR3 is made up of 13 amino acids. Germline CDR1 is SQVTM and CDR2 is ANQGSEA. V lost 7 bases and J lost 6; bases outside the gene matches: 7.

This chain links TRBV28 with TRBJ1-2; D is undetermined. The CDR3 has 12 amino acids. From germline, CDR1 is MDHEN and CDR2 SYDVKM. V lost 5 bases and J lost 4, with 8 bases in between. The CDR3 coding sequence is TGTGCCAGCAGTACAAAAGGCTATGGCTACACCTTC. It yields the protein CASSTKGYGYTF.

The gene calls are TRBV10-3 and TRBJ1-2; 7 nucleotides match TRBD1. Per the germline V gene, CDR1 is ENHRY and CDR2 is SYGVKD. V gave up 10 bases and J gave up 5 bases; unmatched junction bases: 16. The CDR3 has 15 amino acids. CDR3 amino acids: CATSSTDRVYYGYTF. The CDR3 DNA is TGTGCCACTAGTAGTACCGACAGGGTTTATTATGGCTACACCTTC.

The V and J genes are TRBV11-2 and TRBJ2-7, with a weak D call TRBD1 (6 bases). The V and J ends lost 4 bases and 5 bases respectively, with 9 bases between them. The CDR3 consists of 12 residues. Looked up from germline, CDR1 is SGHAT and CDR2 is FQNNGV. The CDR3 DNA is TGTGCCAGCAGCTACAACAGGGACGAGCAGTACTTC. Translation gives CASSYNRDEQYF.

In its sample, this clonotype was seen many times. The J gene is TRBJ1-1, the V gene TRBV5-1; 11 nucleotides line up with TRBD1. In germline, CDR1 is SGHRS, CDR2 YFSETQ. V dropped 1 base and J dropped 3; count of bases not matched to a gene: 11. This CDR3 has 18 residues. CDR3 residues: CASSLTGTGGLKDTEAFF. In nucleotides, the CDR3 is TGCGCCAGCAGCTTGACAGGGACAGGGGGTTTAAAGGACACTGAAGCTTTCTTT.

The rearrangement uses TRBV19 and TRBJ1-5; 10 nucleotides align to TRBD1. Germline trimming cut 3 bases from V and 6 bases from J; bases unmatched to any gene: 2. The CDR3 loop spans 14 amino acids. CDR1 and CDR2 (germline): LNHDA, SQIVND (reference sequence). The CDR3 here is CASSIRTGGQPQHF. The DNA of the CDR3 is TGTGCCAGTAGTATCCGGACAGGGGGTCAGCCCCAGCATTTT.

The chain links TRBV27 to TRBJ1-5; D uncertain. Trimming took off 5 bases at V and 3 bases at J, with 11 bases between the two ends. CDR1 is MNHEY, CDR2 SMNVEV, per germline (reference sequence). The CDR3 consists of 14 residues. The CDR3 region is CASSLRRINQPQHF. CDR3 coding DNA: TGTGCCAGCAGTCTTCGGCGGATCAATCAGCCCCAGCATTTT.

This clonotype was counted many times. The chain carries TRBV24-1 and TRBJ2-3, with D tentatively TRBD2 (6 bases). From germline, CDR1 is KGHDR and CDR2 SFDVKD. The CDR3 loop spans 13 amino acids. V lost 1 base and J lost 8, with 9 bases in between. CDR3 DNA: TGTGCCACCAGTGATTTCCTAGCGTCTACGCAGTATTTT. Its translation: CATSDFLASTQYF.

The V and J genes are TRBV9 and TRBJ2-1; 7 nucleotides line up with TRBD2. With 3 bases clipped from V and 6 bases from J, the junction kept 6 bases outside the gene matches. This CDR3 contains 14 residues. The germline CDR1 and CDR2 sequences are SGDLS and YYNGEE. This CDR3 reads CASSERWEGNEQFF. For the CDR3, the DNA is TGTGCCAGCAGCGAACGTTGGGAGGGCAATGAGCAGTTCTTC.

This clonotype has only a few counts. The V gene is TRBV6-1, the J gene TRBJ2-1; D gene ambiguous. Germline CDR1 is MNHNS and CDR2 is SASEGT. The CDR3 contains 15 residues. V was cut by 6 bases and J by 1 base, with 13 bases left in between. CDR3 region: CASRPQPASYNEQFF. CDR3 in DNA: TGTGCCAGCAGGCCCCAACCGGCTTCCTACAATGAGCAGTTCTTC.